This paragraph covers one TCR beta chain sequence. The sample is drawn from a study of cytomegalovirus exposure and HLA in healthy donors. Amplification used 60 Vbeta primers and 13 Jbeta primers. Profiled with immunoSEQ multiplex PCR; TCRdb holds only in-frame clones, not every one. The table has about 180,000 clones, approximately 81% seen once. The CDR3 runs 15 residues. Germline lookup yields CDR1 SGHTS and CDR2 YDEGEE. V was cut by 1 base and J by 3 bases, with 14 bases left in between. The chain has TRBV5-8 and TRBJ2-7; D gene uncertain. Sequenced: PBMCs. The receptor was derived from a boy aged 2-15 years in good health and CMV-seronegative. CDR3 region: CASSLHDSGIYEQYF. The CDR3 region has the DNA TGTGCCAGCAGCTTGCATGATTCAGGCATCTACGAGCAGTACTTC.